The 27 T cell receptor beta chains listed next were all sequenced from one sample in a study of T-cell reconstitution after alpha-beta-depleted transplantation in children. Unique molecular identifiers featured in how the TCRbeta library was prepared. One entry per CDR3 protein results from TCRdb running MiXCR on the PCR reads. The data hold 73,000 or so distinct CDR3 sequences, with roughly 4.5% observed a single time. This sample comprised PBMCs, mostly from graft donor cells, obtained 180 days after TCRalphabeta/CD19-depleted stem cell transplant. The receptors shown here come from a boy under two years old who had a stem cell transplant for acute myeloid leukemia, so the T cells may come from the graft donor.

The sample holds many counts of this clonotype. The CDR3 DNA reads as TGTGCCAGCAGCGCGATAAATTCACCCCTCCACTTT. Protein sequence: CASSAINSPLHF. The chain carries TRBV5-4 and TRBJ1-6; D is unclear. Germline CDR1 SGHNT, CDR2 YYREEE (reference sequence). The V end was cut by 4 bases, the J end by 7 bases, with 6 bases between. The CDR3 extends over 12 amino acids.

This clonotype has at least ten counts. The chain's CDR3 is CASSYSSGGGGDTQYF. For the CDR3, the DNA is TGTGCCAGCAGCTACAGTAGCGGGGGGGGTGGGGATACGCAGTATTTT. The chain couples TRBV6-5 to TRBJ2-3, with 11 bases that match TRBD2. CDR1 is MNHEY, CDR2 SVGAGI, per germline. Germline trimming cut 6 bases from V and 6 bases from J; bases unmatched to any gene: 11. This CDR3 contains 16 residues.

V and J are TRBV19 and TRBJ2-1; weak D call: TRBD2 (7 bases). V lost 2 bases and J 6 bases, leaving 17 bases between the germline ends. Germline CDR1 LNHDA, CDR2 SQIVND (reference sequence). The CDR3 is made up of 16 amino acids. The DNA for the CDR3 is TGTGCCAGTAGTATAATCTTTGGGGGGGCCTCCAATGAGCAGTTCTTC. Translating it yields CASSIIFGGASNEQFF.

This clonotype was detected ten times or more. The CDR3 DNA sequence: TGTGCCATCAGTGTTACAGGGAAGAGTTCCTACGAGCAGTACTTC. Its translation: CAISVTGKSSYEQYF. This rearrangement joins TRBV10-3 to TRBJ2-7; D might be TRBD1 (6 bases). There are 15 residues in the CDR3. With 4 bases removed from V and 1 base from J, the gap between germline ends came to 14 bases. The germline CDR1 and CDR2 sequences are ENHRY and SYGVKD.

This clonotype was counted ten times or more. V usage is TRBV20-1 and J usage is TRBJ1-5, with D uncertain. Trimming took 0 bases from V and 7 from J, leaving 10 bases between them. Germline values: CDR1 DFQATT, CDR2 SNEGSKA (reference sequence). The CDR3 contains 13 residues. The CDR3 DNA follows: TGCAGTGCTAGAGATACCTTGGGGCAGCCCCAGCATTTT. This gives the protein CSARDTLGQPQHF.

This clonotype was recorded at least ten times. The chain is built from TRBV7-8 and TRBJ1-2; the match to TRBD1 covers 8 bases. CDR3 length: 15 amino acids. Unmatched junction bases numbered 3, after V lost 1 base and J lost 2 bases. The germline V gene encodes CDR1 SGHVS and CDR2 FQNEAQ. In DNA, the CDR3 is TGTGCCAGCAGCTTAGTCGCAGGGGGCAACTATGGCTACACCTTC. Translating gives CASSLVAGGNYGYTF.

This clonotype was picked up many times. The CDR3 region has the DNA TGTGCCAGCAGTTTAAGGGGTGGGGGGAACGAGCAGTACTTC. Its translation is CASSLRGGGNEQYF. The chain combines TRBV12-3 or TRBV12-4 with TRBJ2-7; D possibly corresponds to TRBD2 (6 bases). V was shortened by 2 bases and J by 5 bases, with 13 bases between the two germline ends. CDR3 length equals 14 residues.

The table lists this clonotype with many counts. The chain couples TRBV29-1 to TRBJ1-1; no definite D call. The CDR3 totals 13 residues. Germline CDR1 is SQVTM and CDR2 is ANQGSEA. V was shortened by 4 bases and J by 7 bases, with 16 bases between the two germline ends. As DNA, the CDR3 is TGCAGCGTTGCCCTCGGGTTAACAATTGAAGCTTTCTTT. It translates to CSVALGLTIEAFF.

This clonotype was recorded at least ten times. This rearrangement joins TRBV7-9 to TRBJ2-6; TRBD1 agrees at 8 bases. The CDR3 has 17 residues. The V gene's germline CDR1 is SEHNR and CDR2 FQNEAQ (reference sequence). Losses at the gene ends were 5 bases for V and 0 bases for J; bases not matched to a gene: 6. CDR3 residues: CASSLNTGGSGANVLTF. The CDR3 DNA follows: TGTGCCAGCAGCCTGAACACAGGGGGCTCTGGGGCCAACGTCCTGACTTTC.

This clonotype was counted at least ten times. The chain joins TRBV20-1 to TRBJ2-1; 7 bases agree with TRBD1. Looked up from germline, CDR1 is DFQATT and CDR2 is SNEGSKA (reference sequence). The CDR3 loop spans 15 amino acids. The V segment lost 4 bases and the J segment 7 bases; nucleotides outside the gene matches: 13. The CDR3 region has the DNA TGCAGTGCTAACCCCGTGTCAGGGGGATGGAATGAGCAGTTCTTC. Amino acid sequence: CSANPVSGGWNEQFF.

The CDR3 here is CASSIGVSLNTGELFF. CDR3 nucleotides: TGTGCCAGTAGTATAGGAGTCAGCTTGAACACCGGGGAGCTGTTTTTT. V usage is TRBV19 and J usage is TRBJ2-2; no clear D gene. The CDR3 has 16 amino acids. V dropped 1 base and J dropped 1 base, with 10 bases sitting between them. Looked up from germline, CDR1 is LNHDA and CDR2 is SQIVND (reference sequence).

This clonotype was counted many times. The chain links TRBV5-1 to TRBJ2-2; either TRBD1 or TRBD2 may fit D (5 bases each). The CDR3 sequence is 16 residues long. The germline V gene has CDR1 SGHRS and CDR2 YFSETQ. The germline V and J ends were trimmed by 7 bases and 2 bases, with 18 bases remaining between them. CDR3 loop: CASSLRGPFNTGELFF. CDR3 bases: TGCGCCAGCTCTCTCCGGGGCCCTTTTAACACCGGGGAGCTGTTTTTT. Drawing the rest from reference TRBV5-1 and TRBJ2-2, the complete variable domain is KAGVTQTPRYLIKTRGQQVTLSCSPISGHRSVSWYQQTPGQGLQFLFEYFSETQRNKGNFPGRFSGRQFSNSRSEMNVSTLELGDSALYLCASSLRGPFNTGELFFGEGSRLTVL.

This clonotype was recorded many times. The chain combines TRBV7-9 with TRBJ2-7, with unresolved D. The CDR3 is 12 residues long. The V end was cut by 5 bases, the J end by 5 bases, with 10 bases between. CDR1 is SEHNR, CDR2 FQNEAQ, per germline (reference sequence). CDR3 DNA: TGTGCCAGCAGCACTCAGAGCGACGAGCAGTACGTC. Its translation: CASSTQSDEQYV.

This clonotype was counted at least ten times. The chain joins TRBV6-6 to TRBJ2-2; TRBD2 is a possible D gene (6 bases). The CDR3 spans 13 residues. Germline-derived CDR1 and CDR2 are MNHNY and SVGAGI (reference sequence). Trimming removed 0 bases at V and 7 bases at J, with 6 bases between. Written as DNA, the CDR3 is TGTGCCAGCAGTTACTCGGGGGGCGGGGAGCTGTTTTTT. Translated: CASSYSGGGELFF.

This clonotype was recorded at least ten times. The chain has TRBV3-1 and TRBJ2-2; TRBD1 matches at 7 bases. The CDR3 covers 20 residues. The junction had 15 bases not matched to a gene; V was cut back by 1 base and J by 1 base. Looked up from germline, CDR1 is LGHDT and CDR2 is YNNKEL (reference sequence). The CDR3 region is CASSQVRWGNRDRNTGELFF. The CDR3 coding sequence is TGTGCCAGCAGCCAAGTTCGGTGGGGAAACCGGGACAGGAACACCGGGGAGCTGTTTTTT.

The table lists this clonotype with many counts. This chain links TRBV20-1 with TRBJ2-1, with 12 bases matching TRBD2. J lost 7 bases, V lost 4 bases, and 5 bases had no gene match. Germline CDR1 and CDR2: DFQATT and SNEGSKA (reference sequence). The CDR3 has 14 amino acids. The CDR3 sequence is CSAITSGGLNEQFF. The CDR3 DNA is TGCAGTGCTATAACTAGCGGGGGGCTGAATGAGCAGTTCTTC.

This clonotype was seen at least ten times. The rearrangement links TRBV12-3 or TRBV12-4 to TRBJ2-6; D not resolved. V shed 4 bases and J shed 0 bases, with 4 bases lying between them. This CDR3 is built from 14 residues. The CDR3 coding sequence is TGTGCCAGCAGTTGGGGCTCTGGGGCCAACGTCCTGACTTTC. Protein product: CASSWGSGANVLTF.

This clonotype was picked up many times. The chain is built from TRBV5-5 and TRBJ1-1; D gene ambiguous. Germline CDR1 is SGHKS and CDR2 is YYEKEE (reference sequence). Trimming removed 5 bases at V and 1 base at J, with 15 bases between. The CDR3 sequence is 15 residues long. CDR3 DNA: TGTGCCAGCAGTAAAAGCACAAGTTCGAACACTGAAGCTTTCTTT. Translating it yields CASSKSTSSNTEAFF.

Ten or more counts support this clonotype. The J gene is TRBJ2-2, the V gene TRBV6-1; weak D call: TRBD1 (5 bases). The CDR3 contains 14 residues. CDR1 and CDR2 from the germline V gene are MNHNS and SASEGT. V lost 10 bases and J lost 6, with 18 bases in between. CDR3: CAIAQGNVPGELFF. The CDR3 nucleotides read TGTGCCATCGCGCAGGGTAATGTTCCCGGGGAGCTGTTTTTT.

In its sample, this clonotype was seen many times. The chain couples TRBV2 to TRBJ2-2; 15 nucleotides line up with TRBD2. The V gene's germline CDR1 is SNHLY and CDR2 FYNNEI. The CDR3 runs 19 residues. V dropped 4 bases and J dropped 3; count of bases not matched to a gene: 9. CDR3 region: CASSAAGTSGGSYTGELFF. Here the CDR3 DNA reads TGTGCCAGCAGTGCCGCCGGGACTAGCGGGGGGTCATACACCGGGGAGCTGTTTTTT.

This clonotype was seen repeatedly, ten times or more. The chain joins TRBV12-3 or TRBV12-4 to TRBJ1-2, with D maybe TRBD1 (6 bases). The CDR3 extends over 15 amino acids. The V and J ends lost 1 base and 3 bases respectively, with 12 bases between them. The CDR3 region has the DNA TGTGCCAGCAGTTTAGGGGGGCGTAAGGACTATGGCTACACCTTC. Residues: CASSLGGRKDYGYTF.

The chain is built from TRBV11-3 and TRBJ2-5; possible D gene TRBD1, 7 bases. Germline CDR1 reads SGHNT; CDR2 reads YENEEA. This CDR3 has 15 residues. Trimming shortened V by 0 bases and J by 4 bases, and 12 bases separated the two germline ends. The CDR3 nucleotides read TGTGCCAGCAGCTTAGAGGAGGGGGCGCGAGAGACCCAGTACTTC. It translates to CASSLEEGARETQYF. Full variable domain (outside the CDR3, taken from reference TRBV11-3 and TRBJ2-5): EAGVVQSPRYKIIEKKQPVAFWCNPISGHNTLYWYLQNLGQGPELLIRYENEEAVDDSQLPKDRFSAERLKGVDSTLKIQPAELGDSAVYLCASSLEEGARETQYFGPGTRLLVL.

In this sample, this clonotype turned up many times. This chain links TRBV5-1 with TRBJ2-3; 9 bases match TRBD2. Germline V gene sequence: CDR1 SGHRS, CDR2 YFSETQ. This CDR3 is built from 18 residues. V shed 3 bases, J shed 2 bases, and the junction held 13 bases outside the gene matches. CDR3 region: CASSSYTPGLAPTDTQYF. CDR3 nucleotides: TGCGCCAGCAGCTCGTATACGCCGGGACTAGCACCCACAGATACGCAGTATTTT.

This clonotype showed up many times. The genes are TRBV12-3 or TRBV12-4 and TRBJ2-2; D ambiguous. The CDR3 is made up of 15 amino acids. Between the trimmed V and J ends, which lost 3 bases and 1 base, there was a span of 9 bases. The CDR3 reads CASSFGPGNTGELFF. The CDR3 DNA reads TGTGCCAGCAGTTTTGGGCCGGGGAACACCGGGGAGCTGTTTTTT.

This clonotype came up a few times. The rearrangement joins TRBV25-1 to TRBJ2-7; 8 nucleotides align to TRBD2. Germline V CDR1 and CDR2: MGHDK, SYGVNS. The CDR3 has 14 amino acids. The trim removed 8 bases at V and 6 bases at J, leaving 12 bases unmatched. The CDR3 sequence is CASLGAGGASEQYF. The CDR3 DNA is TGTGCCAGCCTCGGGGCGGGGGGCGCCTCCGAGCAGTACTTC.

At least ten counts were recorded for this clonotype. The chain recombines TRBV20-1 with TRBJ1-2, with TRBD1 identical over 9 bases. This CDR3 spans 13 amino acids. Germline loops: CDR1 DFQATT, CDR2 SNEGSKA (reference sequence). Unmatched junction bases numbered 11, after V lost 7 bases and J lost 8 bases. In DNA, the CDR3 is TGCAGTGGAAGGGCCGGGACAGGGAGCGGCTACACCTTC. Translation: CSGRAGTGSGYTF.

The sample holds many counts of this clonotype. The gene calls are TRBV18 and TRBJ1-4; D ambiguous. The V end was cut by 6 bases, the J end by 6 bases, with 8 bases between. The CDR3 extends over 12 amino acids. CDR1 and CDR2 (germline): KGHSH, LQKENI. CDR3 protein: CASSEWDEKLFF. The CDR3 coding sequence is TGTGCCAGCTCTGAGTGGGATGAAAAACTGTTTTTT.